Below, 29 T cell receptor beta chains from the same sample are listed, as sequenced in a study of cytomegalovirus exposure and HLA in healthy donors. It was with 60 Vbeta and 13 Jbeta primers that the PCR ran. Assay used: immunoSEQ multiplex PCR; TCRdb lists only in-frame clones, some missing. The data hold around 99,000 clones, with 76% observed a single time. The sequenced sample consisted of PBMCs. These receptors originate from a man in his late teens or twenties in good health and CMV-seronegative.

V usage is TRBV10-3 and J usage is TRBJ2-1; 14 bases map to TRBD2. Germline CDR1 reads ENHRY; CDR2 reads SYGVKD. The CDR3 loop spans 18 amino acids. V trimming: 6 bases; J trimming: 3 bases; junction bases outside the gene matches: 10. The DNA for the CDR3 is TGTGCCATCAGAGGGACGACTAGCGGGGGGGCCGGCTACAATGAGCAGTTCTTC. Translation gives CAIRGTTSGGAGYNEQFF.

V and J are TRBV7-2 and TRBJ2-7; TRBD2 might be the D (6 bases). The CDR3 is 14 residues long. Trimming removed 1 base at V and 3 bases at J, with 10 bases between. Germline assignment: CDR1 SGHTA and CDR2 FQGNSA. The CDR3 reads CASSLGSGDYEQYF. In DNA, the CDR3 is TGTGCCAGCAGCTTAGGGTCGGGGGACTACGAGCAGTACTTC. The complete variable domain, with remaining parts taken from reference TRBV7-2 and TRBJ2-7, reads GAGVSQSPSNKVTEKGKDVELRCDPISGHTALYWYRQSLGQGLEFLIYFQGNSAPDKSGLPSDRFSAERTGGSVSTLTIQRTQQEDSAVYLCASSLGSGDYEQYFGPGTRLTVT.

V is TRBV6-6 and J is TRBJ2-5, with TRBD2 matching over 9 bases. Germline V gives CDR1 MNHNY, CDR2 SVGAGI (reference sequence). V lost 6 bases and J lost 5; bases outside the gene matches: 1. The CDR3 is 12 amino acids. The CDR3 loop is CASRRGGETQYF. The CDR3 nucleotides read TGTGCCAGCAGGCGGGGGGGCGAGACCCAGTACTTC.

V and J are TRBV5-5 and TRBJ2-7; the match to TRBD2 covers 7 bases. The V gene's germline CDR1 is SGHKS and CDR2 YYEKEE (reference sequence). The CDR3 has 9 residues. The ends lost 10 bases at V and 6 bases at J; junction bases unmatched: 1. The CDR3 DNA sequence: TGTGCCGGGGGGGGCGAGCAGTACTTC. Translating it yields CAGGGEQYF.

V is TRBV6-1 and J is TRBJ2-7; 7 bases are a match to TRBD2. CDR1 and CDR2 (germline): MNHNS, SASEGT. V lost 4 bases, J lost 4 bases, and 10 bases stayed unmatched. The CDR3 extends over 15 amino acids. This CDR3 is CASSGSAGPGYEQYF. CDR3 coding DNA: TGTGCCAGCAGTGGTTCAGCGGGGCCAGGGTACGAGCAGTACTTC.

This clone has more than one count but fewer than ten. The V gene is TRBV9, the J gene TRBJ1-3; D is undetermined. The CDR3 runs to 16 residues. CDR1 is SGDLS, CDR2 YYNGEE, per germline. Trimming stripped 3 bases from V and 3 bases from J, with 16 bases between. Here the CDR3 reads CASSGRQVMVGNTIYF. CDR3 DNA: TGTGCCAGCAGCGGAAGACAAGTAATGGTTGGAAACACCATATATTTT.

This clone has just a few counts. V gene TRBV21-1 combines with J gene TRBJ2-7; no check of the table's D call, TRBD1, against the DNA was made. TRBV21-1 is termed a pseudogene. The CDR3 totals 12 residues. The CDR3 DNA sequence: TGTGCCAGCAGCAAACAGGGGTACGAGCAGTACTTC. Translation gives CASSKQGYEQYF.

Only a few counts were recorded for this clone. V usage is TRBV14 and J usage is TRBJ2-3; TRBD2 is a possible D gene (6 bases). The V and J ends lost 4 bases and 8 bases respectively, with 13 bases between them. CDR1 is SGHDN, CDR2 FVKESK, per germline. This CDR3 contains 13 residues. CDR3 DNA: TGTGCCAGCAGCCGGGTCGGGGGTAGTACGCAGTATTTT. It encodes CASSRVGGSTQYF. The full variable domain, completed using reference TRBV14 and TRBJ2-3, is EAGVTQFPSHSVIEKGQTVTLRCDPISGHDNLYWYRRVMGKEIKFLLHFVKESKQDESGMPNNRFLAERTGGTYSTLKVQPAELEDSGVYFCASSRVGGSTQYFGPGTRLTVL.

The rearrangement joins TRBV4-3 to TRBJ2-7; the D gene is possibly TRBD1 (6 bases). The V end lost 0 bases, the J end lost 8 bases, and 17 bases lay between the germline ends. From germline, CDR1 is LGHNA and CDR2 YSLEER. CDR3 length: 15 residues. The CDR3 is CASSQDSQVGTKQYF. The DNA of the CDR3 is TGCGCCAGCAGCCAAGATAGTCAGGTGGGGACAAAGCAGTACTTC.

For the CDR3, the DNA is TGTGCCAGCAGCTTGGCTGGCAGGGATTATGGCTACACCTTC. This translates into CASSLAGRDYGYTF. This rearrangement joins TRBV5-6 to TRBJ1-2, with a weak D call TRBD1 (5 bases). CDR1 is SGHDT, CDR2 YYEEEE, per germline. V was cut by 0 bases and J by 5 bases, with 11 bases left in between. The CDR3 spans 14 residues. Full variable domain (missing parts from reference TRBV5-6 and TRBJ1-2): DAGVTQSPTHLIKTRGQQVTLRCSPKSGHDTVSWYQQALGQGPQFIFQYYEEEERQRGNFPDRFSGHQFPNYSSELNVNALLLGDSALYLCASSLAGRDYGYTFGSGTRLTVV.

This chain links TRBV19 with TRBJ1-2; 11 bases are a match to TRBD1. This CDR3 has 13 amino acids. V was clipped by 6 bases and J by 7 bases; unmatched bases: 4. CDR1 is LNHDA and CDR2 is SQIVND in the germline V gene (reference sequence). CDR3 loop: CASRPGQGAGYTF. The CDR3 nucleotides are TGTGCCAGTAGACCAGGACAGGGGGCTGGCTACACCTTC.

In DNA, the CDR3 is TGTGCCAGCAGAGCCAGACCGGGACTAGCGGGGGGCTCCTACAATGAGCAGTTCTTC. Translation gives CASRARPGLAGGSYNEQFF. The V call is TRBV2, the J call TRBJ2-1, with 15 nucleotides matching TRBD2. The germline gives CDR1 SNHLY, CDR2 FYNNEI. This CDR3 has 19 amino acids. The trim removed 6 bases at V and 0 bases at J, leaving 9 bases unmatched.

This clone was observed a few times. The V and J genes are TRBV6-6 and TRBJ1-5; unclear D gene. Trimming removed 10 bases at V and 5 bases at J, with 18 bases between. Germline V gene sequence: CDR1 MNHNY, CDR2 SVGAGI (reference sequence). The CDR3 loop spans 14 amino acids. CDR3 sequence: CAIPGILFHQPQHF. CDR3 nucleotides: TGTGCCATCCCGGGAATTCTGTTCCATCAGCCCCAGCATTTT.

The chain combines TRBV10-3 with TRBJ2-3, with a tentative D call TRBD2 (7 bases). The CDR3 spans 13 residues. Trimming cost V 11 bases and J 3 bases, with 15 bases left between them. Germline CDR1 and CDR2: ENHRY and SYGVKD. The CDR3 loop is CAGGGGGTDTQYF. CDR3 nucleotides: TGTGCCGGGGGCGGGGGTGGAACAGATACGCAGTATTTT.

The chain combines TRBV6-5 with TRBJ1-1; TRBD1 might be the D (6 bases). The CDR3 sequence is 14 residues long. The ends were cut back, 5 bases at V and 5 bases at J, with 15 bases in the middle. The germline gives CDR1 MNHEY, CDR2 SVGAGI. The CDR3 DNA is TGTGCCAGCAGTAAACAGCAGGGGATTACTGAAGCTTTCTTT. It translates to CASSKQQGITEAFF.

DNA for the CDR3: TGTGCCAGCGGAGGGGAGAGCTCCTATAATTCACCCCTCCACTTT. Translated: CASGGESSYNSPLHF. The genes are TRBV9 and TRBJ1-6; possibly TRBD1 for D (5 bases). The CDR3 spans 15 residues. Germline CDR1 reads SGDLS; CDR2 reads YYNGEE. V shed 7 bases and J shed 0 bases, with 11 bases lying between them.

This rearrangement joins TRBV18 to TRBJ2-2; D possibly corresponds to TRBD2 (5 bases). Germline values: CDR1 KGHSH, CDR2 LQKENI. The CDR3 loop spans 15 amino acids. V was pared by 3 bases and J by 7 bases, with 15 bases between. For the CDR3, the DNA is TGTGCCAGCTCACCCCCTGGTGGGAGCAGCGGGGAGCTGTTTTTT. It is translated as CASSPPGGSSGELFF.

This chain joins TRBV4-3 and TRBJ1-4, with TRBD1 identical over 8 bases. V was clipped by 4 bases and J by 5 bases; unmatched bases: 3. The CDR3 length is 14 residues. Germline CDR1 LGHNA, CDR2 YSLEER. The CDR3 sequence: CASSRRTGNEKLFF. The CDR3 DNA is TGCGCCAGCAGCCGCAGGACAGGGAATGAAAAACTGTTTTTT.

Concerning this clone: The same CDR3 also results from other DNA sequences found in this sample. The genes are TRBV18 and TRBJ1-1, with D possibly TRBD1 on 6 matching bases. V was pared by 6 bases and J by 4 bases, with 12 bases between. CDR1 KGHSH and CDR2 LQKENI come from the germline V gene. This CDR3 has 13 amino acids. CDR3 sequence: CASSPRGGTEAFF. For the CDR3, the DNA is TGTGCCAGCTCCCCTAGGGGGGGCACTGAAGCTTTCTTT.

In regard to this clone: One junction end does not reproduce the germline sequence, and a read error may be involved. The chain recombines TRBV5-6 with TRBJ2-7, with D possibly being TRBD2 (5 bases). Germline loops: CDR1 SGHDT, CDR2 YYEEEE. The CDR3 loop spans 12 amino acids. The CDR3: CASSRWPEALGF. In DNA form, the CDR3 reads TGTGCCAGCAGCAGATGGCCGGAGGCGCTTGGCTTC.

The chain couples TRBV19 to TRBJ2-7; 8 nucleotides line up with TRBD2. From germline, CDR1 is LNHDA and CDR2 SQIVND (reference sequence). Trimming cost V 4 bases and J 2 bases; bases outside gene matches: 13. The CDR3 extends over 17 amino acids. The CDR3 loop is CASSSAPRTSRTYEQYF. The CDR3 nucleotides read TGTGCCAGTAGTAGCGCGCCGAGGACTAGCCGGACCTACGAGCAGTACTTC.

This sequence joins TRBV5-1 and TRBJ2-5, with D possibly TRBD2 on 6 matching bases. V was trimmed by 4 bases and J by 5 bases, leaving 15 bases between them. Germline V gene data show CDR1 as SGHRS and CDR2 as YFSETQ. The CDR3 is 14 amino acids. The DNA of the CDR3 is TGCGCCAGCAGCCACATCGTGGCGGGGGAGACCCAGTACTTC. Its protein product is CASSHIVAGETQYF.

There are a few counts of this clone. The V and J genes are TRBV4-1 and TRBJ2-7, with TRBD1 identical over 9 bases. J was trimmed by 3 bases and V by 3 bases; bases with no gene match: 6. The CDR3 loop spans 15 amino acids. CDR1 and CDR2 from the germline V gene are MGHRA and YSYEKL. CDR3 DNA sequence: TGCGCCAGCAGCCAGTCGACAGGGGGGGACTACGAGCAGTACTTC. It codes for CASSQSTGGDYEQYF.

CDR3 sequence (DNA): TGTGCCAGCAGCTCACAGATCTCGGGGGGAGAAAAACTGTTTTTT. Encoded protein: CASSSQISGGEKLFF. The V and J genes are TRBV7-8 and TRBJ1-4; weak D call: TRBD1 (5 bases). The CDR3 runs 15 residues. V lost 4 bases to trimming and J lost 8 bases, with 17 bases between them. Per the germline V gene, CDR1 is SGHVS and CDR2 is FQNEAQ.

In nucleotides, the CDR3 is TGCGCCAGCAGCGTCGGCGGGACTAGCGGGCAGACCCAGTACTTC. Translated, it gives CASSVGGTSGQTQYF. The chain combines TRBV5-1 with TRBJ2-5, with TRBD2 identical over 12 bases. Losses at the gene ends were 4 bases for V and 6 bases for J; bases not matched to a gene: 7. Per the germline V gene, CDR1 is SGHRS and CDR2 is YFSETQ. The CDR3 runs to 15 residues.

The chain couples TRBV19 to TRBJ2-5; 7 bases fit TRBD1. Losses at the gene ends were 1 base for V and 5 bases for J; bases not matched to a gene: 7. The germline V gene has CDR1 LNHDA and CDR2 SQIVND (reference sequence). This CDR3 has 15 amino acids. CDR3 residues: CASSIGQGGMETQYF. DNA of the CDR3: TGTGCCAGTAGTATAGGACAGGGTGGGATGGAGACCCAGTACTTC.

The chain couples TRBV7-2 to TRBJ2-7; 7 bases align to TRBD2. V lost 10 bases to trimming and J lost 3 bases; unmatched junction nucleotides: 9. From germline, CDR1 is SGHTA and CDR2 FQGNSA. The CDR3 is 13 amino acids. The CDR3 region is CATRARGDYEQYF. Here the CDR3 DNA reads TGTGCCACCAGGGCCCGGGGGGACTACGAGCAGTACTTC.

CDR3 in amino acids: CAAAAGTSLGGYTF. CDR3 nucleotide sequence: TGTGCCGCCGCGGCCGGGACATCCCTAGGAGGCTACACCTTC. The chain combines TRBV25-1 with TRBJ1-2; D might be TRBD1 (6 bases). Germline loops: CDR1 MGHDK, CDR2 SYGVNS. V lost 11 bases and J lost 8, with 24 bases in between. This CDR3 has 14 residues.

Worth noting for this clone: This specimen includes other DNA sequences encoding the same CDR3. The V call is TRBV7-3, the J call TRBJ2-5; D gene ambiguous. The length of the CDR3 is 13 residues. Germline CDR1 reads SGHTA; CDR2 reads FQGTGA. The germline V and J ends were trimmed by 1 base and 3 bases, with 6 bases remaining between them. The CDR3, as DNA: TGTGCCAGCAGCTTAAGGCAGGAAGAGACCCAGTACTTC. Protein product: CASSLRQEETQYF.